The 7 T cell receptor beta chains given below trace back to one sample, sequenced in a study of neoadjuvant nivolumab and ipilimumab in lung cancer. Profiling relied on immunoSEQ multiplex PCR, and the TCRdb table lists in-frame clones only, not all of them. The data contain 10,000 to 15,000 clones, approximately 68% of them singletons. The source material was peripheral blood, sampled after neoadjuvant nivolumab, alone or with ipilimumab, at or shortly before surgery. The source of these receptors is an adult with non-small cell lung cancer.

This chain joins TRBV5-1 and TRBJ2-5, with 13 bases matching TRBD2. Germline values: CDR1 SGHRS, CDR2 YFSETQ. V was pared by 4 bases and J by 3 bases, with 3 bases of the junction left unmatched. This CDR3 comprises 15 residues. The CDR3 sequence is CASSHGTSGEETQYF. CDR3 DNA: TGCGCCAGCAGCCACGGGACTAGCGGGGAAGAGACCCAGTACTTC.

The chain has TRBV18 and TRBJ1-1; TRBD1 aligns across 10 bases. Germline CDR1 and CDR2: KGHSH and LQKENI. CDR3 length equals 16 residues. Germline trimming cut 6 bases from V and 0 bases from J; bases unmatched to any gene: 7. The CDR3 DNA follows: TGTGCCAGCTCGCAGGGGGACAGGGGAATGAACACTGAAGCTTTCTTT. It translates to CASSQGDRGMNTEAFF.

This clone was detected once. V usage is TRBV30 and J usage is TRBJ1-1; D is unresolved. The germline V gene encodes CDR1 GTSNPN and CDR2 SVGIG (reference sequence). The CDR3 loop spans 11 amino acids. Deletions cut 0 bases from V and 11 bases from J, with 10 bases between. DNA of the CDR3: TGTGCCTGGAGTGTAACCCTAGTCGCTTTCTTT. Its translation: CAWSVTLVAFF. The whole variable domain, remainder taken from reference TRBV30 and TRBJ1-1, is SQTIHQWPATLVQPVGSPLSLECTVEGTSNPNLYWYRQAAGRGLQLLFYSVGIGQISSEVPQNLSASRPQDRQFILSSKKLLLSDSGFYLCAWSVTLVAFFGQGTRLTVV.

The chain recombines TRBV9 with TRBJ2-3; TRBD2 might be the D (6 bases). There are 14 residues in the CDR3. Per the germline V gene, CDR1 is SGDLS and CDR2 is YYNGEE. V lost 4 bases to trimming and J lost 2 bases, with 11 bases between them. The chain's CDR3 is CASSTGLITDTQYF. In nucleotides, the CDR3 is TGTGCCAGCAGCACGGGACTTATCACAGATACGCAGTATTTT.

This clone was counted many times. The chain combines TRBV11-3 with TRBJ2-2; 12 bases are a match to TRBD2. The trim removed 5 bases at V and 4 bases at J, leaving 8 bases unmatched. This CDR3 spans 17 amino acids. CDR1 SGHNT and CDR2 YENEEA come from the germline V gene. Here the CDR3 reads CASSAGTSGYTTGELFF. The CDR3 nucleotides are TGTGCCAGCAGCGCCGGGACTAGCGGGTATACCACCGGGGAGCTGTTTTTT.

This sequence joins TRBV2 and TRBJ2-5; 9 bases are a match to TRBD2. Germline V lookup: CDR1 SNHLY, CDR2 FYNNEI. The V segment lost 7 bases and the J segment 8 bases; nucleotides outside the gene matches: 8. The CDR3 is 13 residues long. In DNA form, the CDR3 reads TGTGCCAGCACCAGGGCTAGCGGGACTACCCAGTACTTC. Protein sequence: CASTRASGTTQYF.

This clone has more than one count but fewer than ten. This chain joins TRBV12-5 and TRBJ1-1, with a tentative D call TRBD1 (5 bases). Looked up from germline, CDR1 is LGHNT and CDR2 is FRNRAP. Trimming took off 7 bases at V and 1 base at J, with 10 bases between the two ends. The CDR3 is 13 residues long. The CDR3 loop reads CASVQEPNTEAFF. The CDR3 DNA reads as TGTGCTAGTGTACAGGAGCCGAACACTGAAGCTTTCTTT.